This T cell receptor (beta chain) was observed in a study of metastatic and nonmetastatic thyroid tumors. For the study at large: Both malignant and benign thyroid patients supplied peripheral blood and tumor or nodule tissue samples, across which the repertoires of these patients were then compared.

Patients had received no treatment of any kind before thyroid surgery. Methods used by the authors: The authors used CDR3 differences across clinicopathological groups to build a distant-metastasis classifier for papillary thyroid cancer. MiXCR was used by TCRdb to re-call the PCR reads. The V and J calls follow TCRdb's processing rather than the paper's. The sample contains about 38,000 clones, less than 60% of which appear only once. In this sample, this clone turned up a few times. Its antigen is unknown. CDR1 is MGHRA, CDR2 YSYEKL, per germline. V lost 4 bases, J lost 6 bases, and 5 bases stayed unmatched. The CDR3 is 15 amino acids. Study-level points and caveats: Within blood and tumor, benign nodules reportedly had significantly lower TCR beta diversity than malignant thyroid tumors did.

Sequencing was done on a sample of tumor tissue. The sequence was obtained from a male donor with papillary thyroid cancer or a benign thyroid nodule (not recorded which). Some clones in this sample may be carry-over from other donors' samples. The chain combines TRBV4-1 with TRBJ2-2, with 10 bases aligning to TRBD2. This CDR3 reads CASSPRTSGSGELFF. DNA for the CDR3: TGCGCCAGCAGCCCTCGGACTAGCGGATCCGGGGAGCTGTTTTTT.